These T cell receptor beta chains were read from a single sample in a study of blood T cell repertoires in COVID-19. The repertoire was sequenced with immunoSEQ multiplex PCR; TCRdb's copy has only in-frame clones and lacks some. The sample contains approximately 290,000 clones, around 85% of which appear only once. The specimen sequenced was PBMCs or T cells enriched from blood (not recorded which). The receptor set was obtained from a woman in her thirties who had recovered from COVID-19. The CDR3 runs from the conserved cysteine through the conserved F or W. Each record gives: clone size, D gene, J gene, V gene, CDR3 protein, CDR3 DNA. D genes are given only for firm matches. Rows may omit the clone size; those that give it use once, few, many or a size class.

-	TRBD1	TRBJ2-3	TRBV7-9	CASSHDRAADTQYF	TGTGCCAGCAGCCATGACAGGGCCGCAGATACGCAGTATTTT
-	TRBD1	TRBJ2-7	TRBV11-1	CASSLDRGYEQYF	TGTGCCAGCAGCTTAGACAGGGGATACGAGCAGTACTTC
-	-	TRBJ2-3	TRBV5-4	CASSVAARDISTDTQYF	TGTGCCAGCAGCGTGGCAGCTCGTGACATAAGCACAGATACGCAGTATTTT
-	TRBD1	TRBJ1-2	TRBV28	CASSWTGGSYGYTF	TGTGCCAGCAGCTGGACAGGGGGGAGCTATGGCTACACCTTC
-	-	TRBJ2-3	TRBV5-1	CASSPYAGQDTQYF	TGCGCCAGCAGCCCCTACGCGGGGCAGGATACGCAGTATTTT
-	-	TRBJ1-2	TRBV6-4	CASSDLSTSGYGYTF	TGTGCCAGCAGTGATCTGAGTACAAGCGGCTATGGCTACACCTTC
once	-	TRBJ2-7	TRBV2	CASSVGGTYEQYF	TGTGCCAGCAGTGTCGGAGGGACCTACGAGCAGTACTTC
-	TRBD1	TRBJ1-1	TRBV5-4	CASSSDRGRGTEAFF	TGTGCCAGCAGCTCCGACAGGGGGCGCGGCACTGAAGCTTTCTTT
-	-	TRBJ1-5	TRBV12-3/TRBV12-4	CASSDRQGQPQHF	TGTGCCAGCAGTGATAGACAAGGTCAGCCCCAGCATTTT
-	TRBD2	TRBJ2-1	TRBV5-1	CASSLGTSPGEEQFF	TGCGCCAGCAGCTTGGGGACTAGCCCCGGTGAAGAGCAGTTCTTC
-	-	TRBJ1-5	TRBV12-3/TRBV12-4	CASSQGFQPQHF	TGTGCCAGCAGCCAGGGGTTTCAGCCCCAGCATTTT
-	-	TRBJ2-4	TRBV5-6	CASSLVSGKNIQYF	TGTGCCAGCAGCTTGGTCTCAGGGAAAAACATTCAGTACTTC
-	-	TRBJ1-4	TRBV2	CASSDGNEKLFF	TGTGCCAGCAGTGACGGGAATGAAAAACTGTTTTTT
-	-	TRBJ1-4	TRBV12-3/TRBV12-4	CASRGHGNEKLFF	TGTGCCAGCAGGGGCCATGGAAATGAAAAACTGTTTTTT
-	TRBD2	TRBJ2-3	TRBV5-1	CASSPQTSGGTDTQYF	TGCGCCAGCAGCCCCCAGACTAGCGGGGGCACAGATACGCAGTATTTT
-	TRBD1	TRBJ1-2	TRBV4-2	CASSQKLDRDRNYGYTF	TGTGCCAGCAGCCAGAAACTCGACCGGGACAGGAATTATGGCTACACCTTC
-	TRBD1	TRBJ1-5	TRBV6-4	CASSEGGGGQPQHF	TGTGCCAGCAGTGAAGGAGGGGGCGGTCAGCCCCAGCATTTT
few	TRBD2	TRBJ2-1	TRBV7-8	CASSLVGTTGGEQFF	TGTGCCAGCAGCTTAGTGGGGACTACGGGCGGGGAGCAGTTCTTC
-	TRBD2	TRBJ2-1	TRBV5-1	CASSLTGTPTSGRDEQFF	TGCGCCAGCAGCCTGACCGGGACACCTACTAGCGGGAGAGATGAGCAGTTCTTC
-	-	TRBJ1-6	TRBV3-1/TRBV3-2	CASSQGGQGNSPLHF	TGTGCCAGCAGCCAAGGGGGGCAAGGTAATTCACCCCTCCACTTT
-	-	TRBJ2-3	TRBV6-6	CASSYSGAGTDTQYF	TGTGCCAGCAGTTACTCGGGAGCAGGCACAGATACGCAGTATTTT
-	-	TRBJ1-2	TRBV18	CASSPTAQGGYGYTF	TGTGCCAGCTCACCTACAGCCCAGGGAGGCTATGGCTACACCTTC
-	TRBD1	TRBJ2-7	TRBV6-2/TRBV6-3	CASSDPGKTGASSYEQYF	TGTGCCAGCAGTGACCCTGGAAAGACAGGGGCCAGCTCCTACGAGCAGTACTTC
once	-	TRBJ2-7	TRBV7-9	CASSSTGEAYEQYF	TGTGCCAGCAGCTCAACTGGGGAGGCCTACGAGCAGTACTTC
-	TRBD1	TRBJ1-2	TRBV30	CAWSVSGTGYGYTF	TGTGCCTGGAGTGTTTCTGGGACAGGCTATGGCTACACCTTC
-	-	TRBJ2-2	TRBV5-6	CASSTLAGTNTGELFF	TGTGCCAGCAGCACCCTGGCAGGGACGAACACCGGGGAGCTGTTTTTT
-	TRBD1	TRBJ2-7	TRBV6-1	CASSATLGQGYYEQYF	TGTGCCAGCAGTGCCACGCTGGGACAGGGTTACTACGAGCAGTACTTC
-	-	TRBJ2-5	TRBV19	CASSIDTGLLKTQYF	TGTGCCAGTAGTATAGATACGGGACTTTTGAAGACCCAGTACTTC
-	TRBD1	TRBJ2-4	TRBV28	CASRLQQGTKNIQYF	TGTGCCAGCAGGCTCCAACAGGGGACCAAAAACATTCAGTACTTC